This TCR beta chain stems from a study of T cell responses to AZD1222 COVID-19 vaccine. Study results and caveats: Donor demographics were predominantly white British with a female majority; clonal diversity may be underestimated. Sampling captured repertoires only after the peak T cell response. Unmutated variant regions are reportedly targeted by nearly half of spike-specific TCRs.

Regarding this clone: Its antigen is undetermined.

Per the germline V gene, CDR1 is SGDLS and CDR2 is YYNGEE. The V end was cut by 4 bases, the J end by 1 base, with 12 bases between. The CDR3 length is 14 residues. Clones were read by immunoSEQ multiplex PCR, and TCRdb kept only the in-frame ones, dropping some. Of fewer than 150,000 clones listed, 70% to 90% are singletons. This clonotype was sampled from an adult in good health. The genes are TRBV9 and TRBJ2-7; TRBD2 is a possible D gene (6 bases). The starting material was peripheral blood, obtained on day 0 of AZD1222 vaccination. The DNA of the CDR3 is TGTGCCAGCAGCCCCCCGGCGGGATCCTACGAGCAGTACTTC. Translation: CASSPPAGSYEQYF.